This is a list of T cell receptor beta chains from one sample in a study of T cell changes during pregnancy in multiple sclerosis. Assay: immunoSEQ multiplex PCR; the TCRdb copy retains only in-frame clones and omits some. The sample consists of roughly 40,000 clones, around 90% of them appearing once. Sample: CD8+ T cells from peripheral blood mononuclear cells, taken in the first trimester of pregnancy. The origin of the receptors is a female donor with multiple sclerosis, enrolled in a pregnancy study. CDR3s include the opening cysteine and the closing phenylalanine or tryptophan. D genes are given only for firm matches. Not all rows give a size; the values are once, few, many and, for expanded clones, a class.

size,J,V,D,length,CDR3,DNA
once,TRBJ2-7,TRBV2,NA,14,CASSMTESSYEQYF,TGTGCCAGCAGTATGACAGAAAGCTCCTACGAGCAGTACTTC
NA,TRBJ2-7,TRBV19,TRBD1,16,CAIPTPTGQLSYEQYF,TGTGCCATTCCTACCCCGACAGGGCAACTTAGCTACGAGCAGTACTTC
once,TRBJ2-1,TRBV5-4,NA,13,CASGWGQYNEQFF,TGTGCCAGCGGGTGGGGCCAGTACAATGAGCAGTTCTTC
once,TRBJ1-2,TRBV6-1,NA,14,CASSEGARNYGYTF,TGTGCCAGCAGTGAGGGGGCGAGGAACTATGGCTACACCTTC
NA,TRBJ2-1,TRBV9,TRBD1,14,CASGGTGNNNEQFF,TGTGCCAGCGGAGGGACAGGGAACAACAATGAGCAGTTCTTC
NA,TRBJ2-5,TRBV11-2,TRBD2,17,CASSLGVLTSGGETQYF,TGTGCCAGCAGCTTAGGGGTCCTAACTAGCGGGGGGGAGACCCAGTACTTC
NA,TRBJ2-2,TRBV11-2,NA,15,CASSLTHRNTGELFF,TGTGCCAGCAGCCTAACTCATCGGAACACCGGGGAGCTGTTTTTT
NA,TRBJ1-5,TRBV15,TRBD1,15,CATSIRRQGDQPQHF,TGTGCCACCAGCATACGTAGGCAGGGGGATCAGCCCCAGCATTTT
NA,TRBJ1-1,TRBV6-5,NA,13,CASSHHGQTEAFF,TGTGCCAGCAGTCACCACGGACAGACTGAAGCTTTCTTT
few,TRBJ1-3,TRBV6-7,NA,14,CASTYRESGNTIYF,TGTGCCAGCACATACAGGGAGTCTGGAAACACCATATATTTT
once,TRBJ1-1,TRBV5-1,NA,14,CASSFRGGNTEAFF,TGCGCCAGCAGCTTCCGAGGGGGGAACACTGAAGCTTTCTTT
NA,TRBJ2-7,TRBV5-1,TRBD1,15,CASSLGGTAVYEQYF,TGCGCCAGCAGCTTGGGTGGGACAGCAGTCTACGAGCAGTACTTC
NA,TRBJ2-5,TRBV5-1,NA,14,CASSLTGSQETQYF,TGCGCCAGCAGCTTGACAGGGAGTCAAGAGACCCAGTACTTC
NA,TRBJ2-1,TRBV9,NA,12,CASSGSGSMQFF,TGTGCCAGCAGCGGGTCGGGAAGCATGCAGTTCTTC
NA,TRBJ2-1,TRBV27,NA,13,CASSLAEYNEQFF,TGTGCCAGCAGTTTGGCCGAATACAATGAGCAGTTCTTC
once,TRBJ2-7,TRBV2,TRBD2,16,CASSELLAGGPYEQYF,TGTGCCAGCAGTGAGTTGCTAGCGGGGGGTCCCTACGAGCAGTACTTC
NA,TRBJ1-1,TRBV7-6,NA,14,CASSPYQGNTEAFF,TGTGCCAGCAGCCCTTACCAGGGGAACACTGAAGCTTTCTTT
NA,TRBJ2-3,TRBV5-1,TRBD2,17,CASSLTAGTSATDTQYF,TGCGCCAGCAGCTTGACGGCCGGGACTAGCGCCACAGATACGCAGTATTTT
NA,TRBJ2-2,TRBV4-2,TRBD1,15,CASSQYDRETGELFF,TGTGCCAGCAGCCAATACGACAGGGAGACCGGGGAGCTGTTTTTT
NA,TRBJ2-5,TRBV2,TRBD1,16,CASIEGQGAWKETQYF,TGTGCCAGCATCGAAGGGCAGGGGGCCTGGAAAGAGACCCAGTACTTC
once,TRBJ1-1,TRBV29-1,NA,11,CSVEQRYEAFF,TGCAGCGTTGAACAGAGGTACGAAGCTTTCTTT
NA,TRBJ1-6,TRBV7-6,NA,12,CASSMGESPLHF,TGTGCCAGCAGTATGGGAGAATCACCCCTCCACTTT
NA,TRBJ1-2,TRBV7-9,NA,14,CASSPRQVIYGYTF,TGTGCCAGCAGCCCACGGCAGGTTATCTATGGCTACACCTTC
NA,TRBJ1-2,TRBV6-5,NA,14,CASSYSSGHYGYTF,TGTGCCAGCAGTTACTCTTCAGGGCACTATGGCTACACCTTC
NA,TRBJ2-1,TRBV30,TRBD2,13,CAWSGSGGNEQFF,TGTGCCTGGAGCGGTAGCGGGGGAAATGAGCAGTTCTTC
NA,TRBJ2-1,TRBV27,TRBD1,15,CASSALTGLYNEQFF,TGTGCCAGCAGTGCTCTGACAGGGTTGTACAATGAGCAGTTCTTC
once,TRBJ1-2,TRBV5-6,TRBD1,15,CASSLGIGTAAGYTF,TGTGCCAGCAGCTTGGGGATTGGGACAGCAGCTGGCTACACCTTC
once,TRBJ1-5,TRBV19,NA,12,CASTDSNQPQHF,TGTGCCAGTACAGATAGCAATCAGCCCCAGCATTTT